These T cell receptor beta chains were read from a single sample in a study of T-cell memory formation after mild COVID-19. TCRdb re-analysed the 5' RACE reads in MiXCR, keeping a single row per CDR3 protein. The sample gives approximately 260,000 distinct CDR3 sequences, about 16% of which show up once; 3.5% is in the top ten. Sequenced: PBMCs or a T cell subset sorted from them (not recorded which). These receptors all stem from a man aged 18 to 29 who had mild COVID-19 (a few samples of this study predate the infection). Cell type and time point are not known. Both conserved end residues are part of each CDR3. Each record gives: J gene, V gene, clone size, D gene, CDR3 protein, CDR3 DNA. A D gene is named only where the DNA matches it firmly. Rows may omit the clone size; those that give it use once, few, many or a size class.

>TRBJ2-6|TRBV19|.|.
CASSIEGRPGANVLTF
TGTGCCAGTAGTATAGAGGGGAGGCCTGGGGCCAACGTCCTGACTTTC
>TRBJ1-2|TRBV6-5|.|TRBD1
CASSFDRVNYGYTF
TGTGCCAGCAGCTTCGACAGGGTTAACTATGGCTACACCTTC
>TRBJ1-5|TRBV6-2/TRBV6-3|.|.
CASRLNGDQPQHF
TGTGCCAGCAGGTTGAACGGCGATCAGCCCCAGCATTTT
>TRBJ1-2|TRBV15|.|.
CATSRDSNGYTF
TGTGCCACCAGCAGAGATTCCAATGGCTACACCTTC
>TRBJ1-4|TRBV20-1|.|.
CSARPARTSGEKLFF
TGCAGTGCTAGACCGGCGCGCACGTCCGGTGAAAAACTGTTTTTT
>TRBJ2-3|TRBV7-2|.|.
CASGRRWTDTQYF
TGTGCCAGCGGCCGCAGGTGGACAGATACGCAGTATTTT
>TRBJ1-2|TRBV7-9|few|.
CASSSGSATGGYTF
TGTGCCAGCAGTTCAGGTTCAGCTACGGGGGGCTACACCTTC
>TRBJ2-3|TRBV5-1|few|.
CASSWGPPSSGPLSDTQYF
TGCGCCAGCAGCTGGGGCCCCCCCTCCAGCGGGCCCCTGAGCGATACGCAGTATTTT
>TRBJ1-5|TRBV7-9|few|TRBD1
CASSLGSAGGTTNQPQHF
TGTGCCAGCAGCTTAGGGTCGGCAGGGGGAACCACCAATCAGCCCCAGCATTTT
>TRBJ1-2|TRBV7-6|few|TRBD1
CASSRQGAGGYTF
TGTGCCAGCAGCCGGCAGGGGGCCGGGGGCTACACCTTC
>TRBJ2-3|TRBV5-1|few|TRBD2
CASQGGLAGGYRTDTQYF
TGCGCCAGCCAGGGTGGACTAGCGGGGGGCTACCGCACAGATACGCAGTATTTT
>TRBJ1-1|TRBV5-1|.|TRBD1
CASSQGQRLEAFF
TGCGCCAGCAGCCAGGGACAGCGGCTTGAAGCTTTCTTT
>TRBJ1-1|TRBV29-1|.|.
CSVVRDSEAFF
TGCAGCGTTGTCAGGGACTCAGAAGCTTTCTTT
>TRBJ1-1|TRBV20-1|.|.
CSAREGLGLNTEAFF
TGCAGTGCTAGAGAGGGCCTGGGGTTGAACACTGAAGCTTTCTTT
>TRBJ1-2|TRBV12-3/TRBV12-4|.|.
CASSLVVGRHVAYGYTF
TGTGCCAGCAGTTTAGTGGTCGGGAGACATGTAGCCTATGGCTACACCTTC
>TRBJ2-6|TRBV18|few|.
CASSPQRATGGANVLTF
TGTGCCAGCTCACCACAGAGGGCCACGGGTGGGGCCAACGTCCTGACTTTC